A single sample gave rise to the 32 T cell receptor beta chains below, sequenced in a study of T cell responses to AZD1222 COVID-19 vaccine. Profiling relied on immunoSEQ multiplex PCR, and the TCRdb table lists in-frame clones only, not all of them. This table holds approximately 150,000 clones, roughly 90% found once. The specimen comprised peripheral blood, sampled 28 days after the second dose of the MenACWY control vaccine. These receptors were taken from an adult who received the MenACWY meningococcal vaccine as a control.

This clone showed up just a few times. V and J are TRBV11-1 and TRBJ2-5, with D possibly being TRBD2 (5 bases). CDR1 and CDR2 (germline): SGHAT, FQDESV (reference sequence). The CDR3 runs 13 residues. V lost 0 bases, J lost 4 bases, and 6 bases lay in between. The CDR3 DNA sequence: TGTGCCAGCAGCTTAGCGGCGGGAGAGACCCAGTACTTC. Translation gives CASSLAAGETQYF.

The chain carries TRBV19 and TRBJ1-6; a possible D gene is TRBD1 (6 bases). Deletions cut 5 bases from V and 5 bases from J, with 16 bases between. The CDR3 extends over 16 amino acids. The V gene's germline CDR1 is LNHDA and CDR2 SQIVND (reference sequence). CDR3 sequence (DNA): TGTGCCAGTAGTGCTTCGACAGGAAGGAATAATTCACCCCTCCACTTT. It is translated as CASSASTGRNNSPLHF.

This clone was seen a handful of times. The chain joins TRBV9 to TRBJ1-1; D is ambiguous. CDR1 and CDR2 from the germline V gene are SGDLS and YYNGEE. Trimming took off 0 bases at V and 1 base at J, with 7 bases between the two ends. The CDR3 contains 14 residues. This CDR3 is CASSVDMGNTEAFF. CDR3 DNA: TGTGCCAGCAGCGTAGATATGGGGAACACTGAAGCTTTCTTT.

The chain uses TRBV9 and TRBJ2-7; D gene unclear. Looked up from germline, CDR1 is SGDLS and CDR2 is YYNGEE. The CDR3 is made up of 16 amino acids. The V end was cut by 0 bases, the J end by 3 bases, with 16 bases between. Written as DNA, the CDR3 is TGTGCCAGCAGCGTAGTCCGGCTAGTCAGGATCTACGAGCAGTACTTC. This translates into CASSVVRLVRIYEQYF.

For the CDR3, the DNA is TGTGCCAGCAGCCACCCAAAAGCCGGGGACGGAGGAACCTACGAGCAGTACTTC. Protein product: CASSHPKAGDGGTYEQYF. The chain combines TRBV3-1 (or the pseudogene TRBV3-2) with TRBJ2-7; D may match TRBD1 or TRBD2 (5 bases each). Trimming cost V 3 bases and J 2 bases, with 23 bases left between them. Per germline, CDR1 LGHDT and CDR2 YNNKEL (reference sequence). The CDR3 has 18 amino acids.

The chain couples TRBV9 to TRBJ1-1; TRBD1 is a possible D gene (5 bases). Germline loops: CDR1 SGDLS, CDR2 YYNGEE. The CDR3 length is 18 residues. V lost 4 bases and J 3 bases, leaving 25 bases between the germline ends. CDR3 coding DNA: TGTGCCAGCAGCATTTCCCGGGACTGGGGAAAAAGGGACACTGAAGCTTTCTTT. Encoded protein: CASSISRDWGKRDTEAFF.

The chain carries TRBV2 and TRBJ1-1, with 7 positions matching TRBD1. The V gene's germline CDR1 is SNHLY and CDR2 FYNNEI. The CDR3 has 13 residues. With 0 bases clipped from V and 9 bases from J, the junction kept 4 bases outside the gene matches. The CDR3: CASSEATGVKAFF. Here the CDR3 DNA reads TGTGCCAGCAGTGAAGCTACAGGGGTTAAAGCTTTCTTT. Based on the CDR3 plus reference TRBV2 and TRBJ1-1, the full variable domain is EPEVTQTPSHQVTQMGQEVILRCVPISNHLYFYWYRQILGQKVEFLVSFYNNEISEKSEIFDDQFSVERPDGSNFTLKIRSTKLEDSAMYFCASSEATGVKAFFGQGTRLTVV.

The chain joins TRBV7-2 to TRBJ1-1, with unresolved D. In germline, CDR1 is SGHTA, CDR2 FQGNSA. The CDR3 is made up of 13 amino acids. V lost 1 base to trimming and J lost 4 bases, with 7 bases between them. CDR3 nucleotides: TGTGCCAGCAGCTTAGGCCAGTTCACTGAAGCTTTCTTT. As protein: CASSLGQFTEAFF.

The chain recombines TRBV2 with TRBJ2-1; 8 bases line up with TRBD2. J gave up 6 bases and V 6 bases, and 10 bases lay outside the gene matches. The CDR3 extends over 15 amino acids. In germline, CDR1 is SNHLY, CDR2 FYNNEI. CDR3 residues: CASRERELGRNEQFF. CDR3 nucleotide sequence: TGTGCCAGCAGGGAGCGGGAGTTGGGACGCAATGAGCAGTTCTTC.

The chain joins TRBV11-3 to TRBJ2-7; possibly TRBD1 or TRBD2 for D (7 bases each). The ends were cut back, 5 bases at V and 4 bases at J, with 15 bases in the middle. Germline CDR1 reads SGHNT; CDR2 reads YENEEA. CDR3 size: 14 residues. The CDR3 region is CASSLPGGAYEQYF. The CDR3 region has the DNA TGTGCCAGCAGCCTCCCAGGGGGGGCGTACGAGCAGTACTTC. The whole variable domain, filled in from reference TRBV11-3 and TRBJ2-7, reads EAGVVQSPRYKIIEKKQPVAFWCNPISGHNTLYWYLQNLGQGPELLIRYENEEAVDDSQLPKDRFSAERLKGVDSTLKIQPAELGDSAVYLCASSLPGGAYEQYFGPGTRLTVT.

CDR3 protein: CASRGGLSQRAFF. CDR3 DNA: TGTGCCAGCAGGGGGGGACTTTCGCAGAGAGCTTTCTTT. The rearrangement joins TRBV12-3 or TRBV12-4 to TRBJ1-1, with a tentative D call TRBD1 (5 bases). Trimming left V 6 bases short and J 10 bases short, with 18 bases between. CDR3 length equals 13 residues.

The chain employs TRBV2 and TRBJ2-5, with D hard to call. The V end was cut by 3 bases, the J end by 5 bases, with 10 bases between. Germline V lookup: CDR1 SNHLY, CDR2 FYNNEI. The CDR3 spans 13 residues. The CDR3 region has the DNA TGTGCCAGCAGTGATGGTCCAACGGAGACCCAGTACTTC. Translated, it gives CASSDGPTETQYF.

The CDR3 sequence: CASSLLRLNEQFF. The CDR3 nucleotides are TGTGCCAGCAGCTTACTTCGCCTCAATGAGCAGTTCTTC. The rearrangement links TRBV11-3 to TRBJ2-1; D is unclear. Looked up from germline, CDR1 is SGHNT and CDR2 is YENEEA. The CDR3 is made up of 13 amino acids. V was cut by 2 bases and J by 6 bases, with 8 bases left in between.

The chain is built from TRBV5-4 and TRBJ1-5, with a possible D match to TRBD1 (6 bases). V was pared by 2 bases and J by 3 bases, with 9 bases between. Germline V gene lookup returns CDR1 SGHNT and CDR2 YYREEE (reference sequence). The CDR3 has 14 amino acids. The CDR3 bases are TGTGCCAGCAGCTTCTGGGGACACAATCAGCCCCAGCATTTT. Its translation: CASSFWGHNQPQHF.

This clone was seen only a few times. The genes are TRBV11-2 and TRBJ1-1; 7 nucleotides match TRBD1. The trim removed 5 bases at V and 5 bases at J, leaving 11 bases unmatched. CDR3 length: 15 residues. Germline assignment: CDR1 SGHAT and CDR2 FQNNGV. For the CDR3, the DNA is TGTGCCAGCAGCGGCGGGCGAGGGGGCAGAACTGAAGCTTTCTTT. Encoded protein: CASSGGRGGRTEAFF.

As DNA, the CDR3 is TGTGCCAGCAGCTTAAACAGGGGGCCTTCCTACGAGCAGTACTTC. Its translation is CASSLNRGPSYEQYF. V gene TRBV7-2 combines with J gene TRBJ2-7, with 9 nucleotides matching TRBD1. Per germline, CDR1 SGHTA and CDR2 FQGNSA. Unmatched junction bases numbered 3, after V lost 2 bases and J lost 1 base. This CDR3 region has 15 residues.

This clone was seen just once. V gene TRBV4-1 combines with J gene TRBJ2-2; D perhaps matches TRBD1 (6 bases). The CDR3 length is 16 residues. Germline CDR1 is MGHRA and CDR2 is YSYEKL. V was pared by 4 bases and J by 1 base, with 13 bases between. CDR3 DNA: TGCGCCAGCAGCCCTCCCTCAGGGGTGAACACCGGGGAGCTGTTTTTT. This encodes CASSPPSGVNTGELFF.

This chain links TRBV6-1 with TRBJ2-7, with 10 nucleotides matching TRBD2. Germline lookup yields CDR1 MNHNS and CDR2 SASEGT. J lost 6 bases, V lost 2 bases, and 7 bases had no gene match. This CDR3 comprises 15 residues. The CDR3 bases are TGTGCCAGCAGTGAATCTAGCGGGAGCACCCTCGAGCAGTACTTC. Protein product: CASSESSGSTLEQYF.

The CDR3 coding sequence is TGTGCCAGCAGCGTACCGGGACAGGGGACTGAAGCTTTCTTT. Amino acids: CASSVPGQGTEAFF. This chain connects TRBV7-9 to TRBJ1-1; TRBD1 agrees at 10 bases. This CDR3 region has 14 residues. CDR1 is SEHNR, CDR2 FQNEAQ, per germline (reference sequence). V shed 5 bases, J shed 5 bases, and the junction held 5 bases outside the gene matches.

This sequence joins TRBV5-1 and TRBJ1-1; maybe TRBD1 (5 bases). CDR3 size: 14 residues. The V and J ends lost 4 bases and 1 base respectively, with 11 bases between them. Germline V gives CDR1 SGHRS, CDR2 YFSETQ. The CDR3 DNA reads TGCGCCAGCAGCCGGGGGACGGAGAACACTGAAGCTTTCTTT. It codes for CASSRGTENTEAFF.

This clone was seen only once. This chain connects TRBV6-5 to TRBJ1-2; 7 bases fit TRBD1. V lost 5 bases, J lost 2 bases, and 8 bases stayed unmatched. The V gene's germline CDR1 is MNHEY and CDR2 SVGAGI. The CDR3 runs to 15 residues. This chain's CDR3 is CASSRTRQGNYGYTF. CDR3 nucleotides: TGTGCCAGCAGTCGAACAAGACAGGGAAACTATGGCTACACCTTC.

The J gene is TRBJ2-1, the V gene TRBV11-3; 9 nucleotides line up with TRBD2. Germline-derived CDR1 and CDR2 are SGHNT and YENEEA. The CDR3 contains 18 residues. V was clipped by 4 bases and J by 7 bases; unmatched bases: 17. CDR3 in amino acids: CASSSQQAGGRGRNEQFF. DNA of the CDR3: TGTGCCAGCAGCTCCCAACAAGCGGGAGGAAGAGGTAGGAATGAGCAGTTCTTC.

J is TRBJ2-7 and V is TRBV18, with 7 nucleotides matching TRBD1. Unmatched junction bases numbered 5, after V lost 3 bases and J lost 3 bases. Germline V gene sequence: CDR1 KGHSH, CDR2 LQKENI. The CDR3 is 14 residues long. The CDR3 nucleotides read TGTGCCAGCTCACCCACCGGGACAGACTACGAGCAGTACTTC. This codes for CASSPTGTDYEQYF.

This rearrangement joins TRBV11-3 to TRBJ2-6; possible D gene TRBD1, 6 bases. The CDR3 extends over 17 amino acids. CDR1 and CDR2 (germline): SGHNT, YENEEA. V was cut by 4 bases and J by 0 bases, with 13 bases left in between. The CDR3 nucleotides are TGTGCCAGCAGCTACCCTGGACAGACCTCTGGGGCCAACGTCCTGACTTTC. Its protein is CASSYPGQTSGANVLTF.

V gene TRBV10-3 combines with J gene TRBJ2-3; the D gene is possibly TRBD1 (6 bases). V was shortened by 0 bases and J by 0 bases, with 7 bases between the two germline ends. The CDR3 loop spans 15 amino acids. CDR1 and CDR2 (germline): ENHRY, SYGVKD. The DNA of the CDR3 is TGTGCCATCAGTGAGTCGGACAGAAGCACAGATACGCAGTATTTT. It is translated as CAISESDRSTDTQYF.

The chain couples TRBV30 to TRBJ2-6; D is unclear. The CDR3 consists of 15 residues. V was cut by 0 bases and J by 2 bases, with 8 bases left in between. Germline V gives CDR1 GTSNPN, CDR2 SVGIG (reference sequence). CDR3 sequence: CAWSVRRTGANVLTF. The CDR3 DNA sequence: TGTGCCTGGAGTGTACGAAGGACTGGGGCCAACGTCCTGACTTTC.

This chain uses TRBV6-1 with TRBJ2-3; 12 nucleotides line up with TRBD2. The CDR3 contains 17 residues. Germline-derived CDR1 and CDR2 are MNHNS and SASEGT. The V segment lost 4 bases and the J segment 4 bases; nucleotides outside the gene matches: 9. CDR3 DNA sequence: TGTGCCAGCAGTGGAAGCCCGACTAGCGGGGGTTCAGATACGCAGTATTTT. This codes for CASSGSPTSGGSDTQYF.

V usage is TRBV19 and J usage is TRBJ1-4; the match to TRBD1 covers 9 bases. Germline assignment: CDR1 LNHDA and CDR2 SQIVND (reference sequence). The junction had 6 bases not matched to a gene; V was cut back by 5 bases and J by 8 bases. This CDR3 has 14 residues. CDR3 DNA: TGTGCCAGTAGTCGTAGACAGGGGGAGGAAAAACTGTTTTTT. Its protein product is CASSRRQGEEKLFF.

The gene calls are TRBV9 and TRBJ1-4; D is uncertain. V lost 3 bases and J lost 0, with 12 bases in between. CDR3 length equals 16 residues. Germline V gene data show CDR1 as SGDLS and CDR2 as YYNGEE. The CDR3 loop is CASSAFLFPTNEKLFF. The DNA for the CDR3 is TGTGCCAGCAGCGCTTTCTTGTTTCCAACTAATGAAAAACTGTTTTTT.

The rearrangement uses TRBV5-1 and TRBJ1-2; the match to TRBD1 covers 12 bases. The germline CDR1 and CDR2 sequences are SGHRS and YFSETQ. J was trimmed by 8 bases and V by 4 bases; bases with no gene match: 6. The CDR3 runs to 14 residues. The CDR3 nucleotides are TGCGCCAGCAGCCGGGGACAGGGGGCGCAAGGCTACACCTTC. It is translated as CASSRGQGAQGYTF.

The rearrangement links TRBV20-1 to TRBJ1-4; TRBD1 might be the D (5 bases). Per germline, CDR1 DFQATT and CDR2 SNEGSKA (reference sequence). V was pared by 6 bases and J by 12 bases, with 11 bases between. This CDR3 has 10 amino acids. The CDR3 reads CSAGIRELFF. Here the CDR3 DNA reads TGCAGTGCCGGGATCAGGGAACTGTTTTTT.

The chain carries TRBV11-1 and TRBJ2-5, with TRBD2 matching over 13 bases. In germline, CDR1 is SGHAT, CDR2 FQDESV (reference sequence). This CDR3 has 14 residues. V was pared by 4 bases and J by 7 bases, with 3 bases of the junction left unmatched. This CDR3 reads CASSSGLAGATQYF. CDR3 DNA sequence: TGTGCCAGCAGCTCCGGACTAGCGGGGGCGACCCAGTACTTC.